This record covers a single TCR beta chain. Its antigen is undetermined. Trimming stripped 3 bases from V and 9 bases from J, with 8 bases between. This CDR3 spans 12 amino acids. Per the germline V gene, CDR1 is SEHNR and CDR2 is FQNEAQ (reference sequence). The source of the sample is a study of T cell responses to AZD1222 COVID-19 vaccine. Whole-study findings and limits: Reportedly, nearly half of unique spike TCRs recognized epitopes outside B.1.351/B.1.1.7 mutations. The donor group comprised mostly white British people and more females; the analysis possibly underestimated clonal diversity. Spike was spanned by vaccine-associated CD4 TCRs, which were dominant at 160-218 and 743-854.

Assay: immunoSEQ multiplex PCR; the TCRdb copy retains only in-frame clones and omits some. The data contain about 150,000 clones, 92% of them singletons. The specimen was peripheral blood, collected 28 days after the second AZD1222 dose. V usage is TRBV7-9 and J usage is TRBJ2-2; D unresolved. This clonotype originated in an adult who received the AZD1222 COVID-19 vaccine. In nucleotides, the CDR3 is TGTGCCAGCAGCTTGACGGCCCGGGAGCTGTTTTTT. Amino acids: CASSLTARELFF.